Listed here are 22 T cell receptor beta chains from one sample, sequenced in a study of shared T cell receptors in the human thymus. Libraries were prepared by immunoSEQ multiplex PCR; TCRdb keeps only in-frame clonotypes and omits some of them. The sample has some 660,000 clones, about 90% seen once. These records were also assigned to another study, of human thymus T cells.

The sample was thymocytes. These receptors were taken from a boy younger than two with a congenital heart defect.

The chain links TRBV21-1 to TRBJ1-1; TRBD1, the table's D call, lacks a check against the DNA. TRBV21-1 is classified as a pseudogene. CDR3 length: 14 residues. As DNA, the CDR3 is TGTGCCAGCAGCCCACAGGGGGCTGGCACTGAAGCTTTCTTT. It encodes CASSPQGAGTEAFF.

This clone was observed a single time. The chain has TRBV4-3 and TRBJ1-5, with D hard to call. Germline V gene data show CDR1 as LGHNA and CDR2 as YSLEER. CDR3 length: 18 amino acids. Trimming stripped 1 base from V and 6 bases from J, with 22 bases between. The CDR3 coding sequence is TGCGCCAGCAGCCAAGTAGTAAGAAGGGAGGGTAAAGGTCAGCCCCAGCATTTT. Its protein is CASSQVVRREGKGQPQHF.

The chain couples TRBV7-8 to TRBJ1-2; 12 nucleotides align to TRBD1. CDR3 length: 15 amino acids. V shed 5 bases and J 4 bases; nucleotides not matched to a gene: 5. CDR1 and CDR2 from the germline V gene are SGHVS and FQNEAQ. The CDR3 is CASSHGTGGFYGYTF. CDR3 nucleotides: TGTGCCAGCAGCCACGGGACAGGGGGCTTCTATGGCTACACCTTC.

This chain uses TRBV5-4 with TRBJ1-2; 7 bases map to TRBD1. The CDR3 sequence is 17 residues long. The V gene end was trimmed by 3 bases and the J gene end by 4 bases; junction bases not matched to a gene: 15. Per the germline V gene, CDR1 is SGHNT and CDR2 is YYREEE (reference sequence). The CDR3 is CASSSVDRVSTSYGYTF. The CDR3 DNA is TGTGCCAGCAGCTCCGTTGACAGGGTCTCGACTAGCTATGGCTACACCTTC. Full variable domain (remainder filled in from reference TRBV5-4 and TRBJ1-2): ETGVTQSPTHLIKTRGQQVTLRCSSQSGHNTVSWYQQALGQGPQFIFQYYREEENGRGNFPPRFSGLQFPNYSSELNVNALELDDSALYLCASSSVDRVSTSYGYTFGSGTRLTVV.

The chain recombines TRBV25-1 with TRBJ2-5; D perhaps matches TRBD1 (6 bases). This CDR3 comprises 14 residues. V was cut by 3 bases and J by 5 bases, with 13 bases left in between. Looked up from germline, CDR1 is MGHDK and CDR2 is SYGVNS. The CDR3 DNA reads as TGTGCCAGCAGTGATCGGGACACGCGGGAGACCCAGTACTTC. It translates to CASSDRDTRETQYF.

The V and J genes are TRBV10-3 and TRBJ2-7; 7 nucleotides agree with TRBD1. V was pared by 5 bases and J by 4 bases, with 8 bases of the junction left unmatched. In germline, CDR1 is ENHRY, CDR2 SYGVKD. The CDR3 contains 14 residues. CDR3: CAISNRGSPYEQYF. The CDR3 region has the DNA TGTGCCATCAGTAACAGGGGTTCCCCTTACGAGCAGTACTTC.

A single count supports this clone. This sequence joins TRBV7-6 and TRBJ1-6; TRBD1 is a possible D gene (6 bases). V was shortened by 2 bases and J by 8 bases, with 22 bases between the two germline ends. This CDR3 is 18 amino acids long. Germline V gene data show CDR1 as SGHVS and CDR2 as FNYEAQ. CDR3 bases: TGTGCCAGCAGCTTACGTTCCCATCCGGGACAACAGGATTCACCCCTCCACTTT. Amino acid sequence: CASSLRSHPGQQDSPLHF.

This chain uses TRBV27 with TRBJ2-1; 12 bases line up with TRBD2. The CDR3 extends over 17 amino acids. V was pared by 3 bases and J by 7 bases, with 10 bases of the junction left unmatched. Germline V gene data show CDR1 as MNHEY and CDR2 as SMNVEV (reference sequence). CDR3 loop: CASSFLLAGGLLNEQFF. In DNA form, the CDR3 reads TGTGCCAGCAGTTTTCTCCTAGCGGGGGGGCTATTAAATGAGCAGTTCTTC.

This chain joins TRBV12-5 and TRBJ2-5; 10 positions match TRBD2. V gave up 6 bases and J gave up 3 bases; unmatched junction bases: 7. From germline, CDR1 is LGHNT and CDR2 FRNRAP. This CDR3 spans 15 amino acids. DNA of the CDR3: TGTGCTAGTGGCGAAACTAGCGGGGTCAAAGAGACCCAGTACTTC. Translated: CASGETSGVKETQYF.

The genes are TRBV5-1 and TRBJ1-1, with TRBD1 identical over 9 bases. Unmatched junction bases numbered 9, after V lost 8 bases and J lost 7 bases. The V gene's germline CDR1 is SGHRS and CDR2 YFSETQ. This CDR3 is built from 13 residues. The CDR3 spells CASRVDRGDEAFF. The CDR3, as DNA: TGCGCCAGTAGGGTGGACAGGGGCGATGAAGCTTTCTTT.

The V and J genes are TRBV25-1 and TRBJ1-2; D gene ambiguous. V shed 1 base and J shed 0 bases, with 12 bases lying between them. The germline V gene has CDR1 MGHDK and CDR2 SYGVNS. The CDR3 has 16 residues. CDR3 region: CASSEFAVVSNYGYTF. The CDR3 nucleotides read TGTGCCAGCAGTGAATTTGCTGTAGTGTCTAACTATGGCTACACCTTC.

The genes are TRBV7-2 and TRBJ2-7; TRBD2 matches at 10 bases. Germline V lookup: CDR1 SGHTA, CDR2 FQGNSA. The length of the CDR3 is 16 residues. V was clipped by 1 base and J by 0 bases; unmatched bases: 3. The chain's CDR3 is CASSLGGLAASYEQYF. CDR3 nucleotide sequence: TGTGCCAGCAGCTTAGGTGGACTAGCGGCCTCCTACGAGCAGTACTTC.

The chain's CDR3 is CAWSADRGRGGYTF. CDR3 in DNA: TGTGCCTGGAGTGCCGACAGGGGGCGTGGGGGCTACACCTTC. The chain links TRBV30 to TRBJ1-2; 10 bases match TRBD1. The germline CDR1 and CDR2 sequences are GTSNPN and SVGIG (reference sequence). Unmatched junction bases numbered 7, after V lost 1 base and J lost 8 bases. The CDR3 sequence is 14 residues long.

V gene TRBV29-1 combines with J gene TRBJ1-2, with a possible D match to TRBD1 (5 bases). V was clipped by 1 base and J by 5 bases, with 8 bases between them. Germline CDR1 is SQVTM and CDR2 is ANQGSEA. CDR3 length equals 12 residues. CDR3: CSVEGTRYGYTF. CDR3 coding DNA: TGCAGCGTTGAAGGGACACGTTATGGCTACACCTTC.

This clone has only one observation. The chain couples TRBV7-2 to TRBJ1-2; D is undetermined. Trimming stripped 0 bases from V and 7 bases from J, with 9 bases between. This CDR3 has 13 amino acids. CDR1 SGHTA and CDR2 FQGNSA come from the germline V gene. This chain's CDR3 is CASSLAPRSGYTF. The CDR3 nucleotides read TGTGCCAGCAGCTTAGCGCCGAGGTCTGGCTACACCTTC. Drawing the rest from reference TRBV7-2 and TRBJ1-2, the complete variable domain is GAGVSQSPSNKVTEKGKDVELRCDPISGHTALYWYRQSLGQGLEFLIYFQGNSAPDKSGLPSDRFSAERTGGSVSTLTIQRTQQEDSAVYLCASSLAPRSGYTFGSGTRLTVV.

Here the CDR3 DNA reads TGTGCCAGCAGCTTGGACGCGGGAGCCCCCCCAGAAGAGTACGAGCAGTACTTC. Protein sequence: CASSLDAGAPPEEYEQYF. The rearrangement links TRBV5-6 to TRBJ2-7, with 7 bases that match TRBD2. Unmatched junction bases numbered 16, after V lost 0 bases and J lost 4 bases. There are 18 residues in the CDR3. The germline V gene encodes CDR1 SGHDT and CDR2 YYEEEE. The full variable domain, its missing parts supplied by reference TRBV5-6 and TRBJ2-7, is DAGVTQSPTHLIKTRGQQVTLRCSPKSGHDTVSWYQQALGQGPQFIFQYYEEEERQRGNFPDRFSGHQFPNYSSELNVNALLLGDSALYLCASSLDAGAPPEEYEQYFGPGTRLTVT.

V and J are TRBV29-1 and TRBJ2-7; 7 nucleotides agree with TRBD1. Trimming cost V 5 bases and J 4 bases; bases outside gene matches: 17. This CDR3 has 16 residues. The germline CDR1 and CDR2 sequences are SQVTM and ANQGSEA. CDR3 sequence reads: CSVLVGQPRGIYEQYF. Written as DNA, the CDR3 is TGCAGCGTTTTAGTGGGACAGCCACGAGGGATTTACGAGCAGTACTTC.

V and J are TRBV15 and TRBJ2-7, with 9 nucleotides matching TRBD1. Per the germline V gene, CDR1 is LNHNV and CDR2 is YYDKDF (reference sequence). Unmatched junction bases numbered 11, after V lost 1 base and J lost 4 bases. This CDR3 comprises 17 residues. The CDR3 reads CATSRVGPGTGLYEQYF. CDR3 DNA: TGTGCCACCAGCAGAGTAGGGCCCGGGACAGGGTTATACGAGCAGTACTTC.

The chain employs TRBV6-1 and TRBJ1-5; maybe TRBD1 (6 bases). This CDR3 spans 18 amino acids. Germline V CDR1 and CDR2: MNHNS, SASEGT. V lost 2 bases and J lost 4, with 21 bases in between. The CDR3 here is CASSEIRTAQGRNQPQHF. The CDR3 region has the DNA TGTGCCAGCAGTGAAATCAGAACCGCACAGGGCAGGAATCAGCCCCAGCATTTT.

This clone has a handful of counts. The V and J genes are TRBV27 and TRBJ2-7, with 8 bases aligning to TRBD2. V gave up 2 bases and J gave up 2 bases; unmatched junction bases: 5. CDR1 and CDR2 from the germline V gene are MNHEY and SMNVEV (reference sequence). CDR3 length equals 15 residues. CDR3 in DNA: TGTGCCAGCAGTTTAAGGCTAGCGGGTCCCTACGAGCAGTACTTC. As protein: CASSLRLAGPYEQYF.

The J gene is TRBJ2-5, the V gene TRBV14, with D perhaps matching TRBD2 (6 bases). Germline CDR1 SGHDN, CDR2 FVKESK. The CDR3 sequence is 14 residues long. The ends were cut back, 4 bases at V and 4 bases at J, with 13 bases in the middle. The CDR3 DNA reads TGTGCCAGCAGCCGTCGACTAGGAGCAGAGACCCAGTACTTC. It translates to CASSRRLGAETQYF.

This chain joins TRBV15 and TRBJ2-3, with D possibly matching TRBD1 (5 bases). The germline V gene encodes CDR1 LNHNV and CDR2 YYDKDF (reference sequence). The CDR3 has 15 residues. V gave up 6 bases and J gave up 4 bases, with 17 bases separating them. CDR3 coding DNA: TGTGCCACCAGGGTGCGCCCCTGGGGCCCAGATACGCAGTATTTT. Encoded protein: CATRVRPWGPDTQYF. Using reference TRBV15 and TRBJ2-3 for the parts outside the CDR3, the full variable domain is DAMVIQNPRYQVTQFGKPVTLSCSQTLNHNVMYWYQQKSSQAPKLLFHYYDKDFNNEADTPDNFQSRRPNTSFCFLDIRSPGLGDTAMYLCATRVRPWGPDTQYFGPGTRLTVL.